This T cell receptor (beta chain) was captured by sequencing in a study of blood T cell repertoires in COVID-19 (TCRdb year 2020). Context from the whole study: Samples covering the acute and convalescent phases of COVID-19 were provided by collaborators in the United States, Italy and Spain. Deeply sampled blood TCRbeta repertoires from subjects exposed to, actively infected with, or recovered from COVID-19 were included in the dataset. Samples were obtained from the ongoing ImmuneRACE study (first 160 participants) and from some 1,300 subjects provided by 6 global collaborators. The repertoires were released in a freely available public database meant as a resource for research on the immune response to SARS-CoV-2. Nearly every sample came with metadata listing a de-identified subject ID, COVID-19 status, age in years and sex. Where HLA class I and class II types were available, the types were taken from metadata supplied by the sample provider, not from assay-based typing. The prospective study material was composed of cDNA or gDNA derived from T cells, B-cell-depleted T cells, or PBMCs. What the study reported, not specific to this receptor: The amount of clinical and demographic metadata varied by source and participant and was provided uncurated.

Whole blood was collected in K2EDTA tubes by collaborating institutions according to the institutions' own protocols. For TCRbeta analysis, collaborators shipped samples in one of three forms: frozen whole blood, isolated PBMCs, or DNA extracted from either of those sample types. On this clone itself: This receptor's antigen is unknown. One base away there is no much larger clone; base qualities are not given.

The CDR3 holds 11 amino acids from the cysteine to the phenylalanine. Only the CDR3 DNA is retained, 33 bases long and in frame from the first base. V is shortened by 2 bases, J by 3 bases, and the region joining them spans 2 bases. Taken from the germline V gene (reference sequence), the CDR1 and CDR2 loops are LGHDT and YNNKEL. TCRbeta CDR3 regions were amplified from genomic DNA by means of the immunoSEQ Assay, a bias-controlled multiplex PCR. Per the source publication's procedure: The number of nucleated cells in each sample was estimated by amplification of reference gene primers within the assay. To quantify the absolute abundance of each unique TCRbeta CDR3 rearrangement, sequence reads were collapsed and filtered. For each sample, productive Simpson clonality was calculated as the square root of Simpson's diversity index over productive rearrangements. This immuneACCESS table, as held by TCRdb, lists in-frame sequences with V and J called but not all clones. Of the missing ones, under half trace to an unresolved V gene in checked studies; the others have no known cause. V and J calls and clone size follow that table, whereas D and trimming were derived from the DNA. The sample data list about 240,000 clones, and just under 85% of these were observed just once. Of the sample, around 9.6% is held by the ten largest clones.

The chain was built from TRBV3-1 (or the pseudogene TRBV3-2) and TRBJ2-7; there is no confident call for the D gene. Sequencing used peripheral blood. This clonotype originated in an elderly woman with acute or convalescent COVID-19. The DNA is TGTGCCAGCAGCCAACACTACGAGCAGTACTTC. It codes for CASSQHYEQYF.